These T cell receptor beta chains were read from a single sample in a study of identical twins. Each CDR3 protein gets one entry after TCRdb re-called the 5' RACE reads with MiXCR. This table holds fewer than 900,000 distinct CDR3 sequences, around a sixth found once. These data also featured in a second study, about T cells expressing NK-cell markers.

The sample consisted of PBMCs. The receptors shown here come from a woman between 18 and 30 years old in good health. CDR3s include the opening cysteine and the closing phenylalanine or tryptophan. D genes are given only for firm matches. The size of a clone is reported for some rows only, either as once, few or many, or as a class for expanded clones.

clone_size j_call d_call v_call cdr3_nt cdr3_aa
- TRBJ2-3 TRBD2 TRBV9 TGTGCCAGCAGCGTATCAGCGGGGGTCACAGATACGCAGTATTTT CASSVSAGVTDTQYF
- TRBJ1-2 - TRBV7-9 TGTGCCAGCAGCTCCGCGATCTTGGGACCTGTATATGGCTACACCTTC CASSSAILGPVYGYTF
few TRBJ2-7 TRBD2 TRBV6-1 TGTGCCAGCAGATTGGGACTAGCGGGAGGTCCCTACGAGCAGTACTTC CASRLGLAGGPYEQYF
- TRBJ1-1 - TRBV5-1 TGCGCCAGCAGCTTGGTACAGGGAGTTAGCACTGAAGCTTTCTTT CASSLVQGVSTEAFF
- TRBJ2-1 - TRBV11-3 TGTGCCACCGGGGGCCGTCTTAACAATGAGCAGTTCTTC CATGGRLNNEQFF
few TRBJ2-4 TRBD2 TRBV15 TGTGCCACCAGCAAACTAGCGGATCTAGCCAAAAACATTCAGTACTTC CATSKLADLAKNIQYF
- TRBJ2-5 - TRBV7-2 TGTGCCAGCAGCTTAGCAGTCGGGTTTCAAGAGACCCAGTACTTC CASSLAVGFQETQYF
- TRBJ1-3 TRBD1 TRBV7-9 TGTGCCAGCAGCGTGGGACAGGGAGGTACCGAAAACACCATATATTTT CASSVGQGGTENTIYF
- TRBJ2-3 TRBD1 TRBV6-2/TRBV6-3 TGTGCCGGCCAGGACAGGGCGGCAGATACGCAGTATTTT CAGQDRAADTQYF
few TRBJ1-3 TRBD1 TRBV6-5 TGTGCCAGCAGTTTGGGACCGGGACAGGGTTGGTCCGGAAACACCATATATTTT CASSLGPGQGWSGNTIYF
- TRBJ2-7 - TRBV20-1 TGCAGTGCCGTCAGAGCCCACGAGCAGTACTTC CSAVRAHEQYF
- TRBJ2-1 - TRBV14 TGTGCCAGCAGCCAAGTAGCTGCGAGGGATGAGCAGTTCTTC CASSQVAARDEQFF
- TRBJ1-1 - TRBV27 TGTGCCAGCAGTTTCTCTCGGATTGCGAACACTGAAGCTTTCTTT CASSFSRIANTEAFF
few TRBJ1-1 - TRBV2 TGTGCCAGCAGTGAATTGGAGAACACTGAAGCTTTCTTT CASSELENTEAFF
- TRBJ2-5 - TRBV20-1 TGCAGTGCTGGGGGCTCGATCCGAGAGACCCAGTACTTC CSAGGSIRETQYF
- TRBJ2-7 TRBD1 TRBV27 TGTGCCAGCAAAGGACAGGGGGATCACGAGCAGTACTTC CASKGQGDHEQYF
many TRBJ2-1 TRBD2 TRBV24-1 TGTGCCACCAGTGATACCACGCCAGCGGGAGCTAATGAGCAGTTCTTC CATSDTTPAGANEQFF
few TRBJ2-5 TRBD2 TRBV6-1 TGTGCCAGCGACCGCCTGGGGACTAACCAAGAGACCCAGTACTTC CASDRLGTNQETQYF
many TRBJ1-1 TRBD1 TRBV12-3/TRBV12-4 TGTGCCAGCAGTCCGCGGACAGGGGCTGAAGCTTTCTTT CASSPRTGAEAFF
few TRBJ1-5 - TRBV12-3/TRBV12-4 TGTGCCAGCAGTTTAGACAGGCCCCCGATGCCCCAGCATTTT CASSLDRPPMPQHF
few TRBJ2-2 - TRBV20-1 TGCAGTGCTAGAGGCCTAGCGAGAGGGCCGAACACCGGGGAGCTGTTTTTT CSARGLARGPNTGELFF
- TRBJ2-1 - TRBV5-1 TGCGCCAGCAGCTTCCCCCACGCTGATGAGCAGTTCTTC CASSFPHADEQFF
- TRBJ2-2 - TRBV10-3 TGTGCCATCAGTCGGACGGCGAACACCGGGGAGCTGTTTTTT CAISRTANTGELFF
few TRBJ2-7 - TRBV10-3 TGTGCCATCCCCGGAGACCGTTGGAAGCAGTACTTC CAIPGDRWKQYF